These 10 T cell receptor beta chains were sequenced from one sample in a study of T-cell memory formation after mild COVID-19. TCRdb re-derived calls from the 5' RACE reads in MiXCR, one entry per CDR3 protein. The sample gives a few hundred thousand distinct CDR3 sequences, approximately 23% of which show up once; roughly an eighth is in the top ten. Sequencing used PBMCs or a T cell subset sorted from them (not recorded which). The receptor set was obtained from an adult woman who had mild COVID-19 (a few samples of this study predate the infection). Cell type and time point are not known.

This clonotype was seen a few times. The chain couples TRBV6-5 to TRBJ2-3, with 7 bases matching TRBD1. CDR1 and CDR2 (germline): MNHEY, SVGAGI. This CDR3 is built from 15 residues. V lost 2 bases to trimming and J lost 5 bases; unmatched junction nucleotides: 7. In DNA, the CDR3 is TGTGCCAGCAGTTACGTAGGACAGGATGGAGATACGCAGTATTTT. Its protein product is CASSYVGQDGDTQYF.

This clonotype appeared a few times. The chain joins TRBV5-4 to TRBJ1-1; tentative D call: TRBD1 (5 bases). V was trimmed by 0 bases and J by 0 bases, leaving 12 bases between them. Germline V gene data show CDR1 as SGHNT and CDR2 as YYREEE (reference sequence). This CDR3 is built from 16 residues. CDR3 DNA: TGTGCCAGCAGCTTGGCCCAGGGTCGGATGAACACTGAAGCTTTCTTT. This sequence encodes CASSLAQGRMNTEAFF.

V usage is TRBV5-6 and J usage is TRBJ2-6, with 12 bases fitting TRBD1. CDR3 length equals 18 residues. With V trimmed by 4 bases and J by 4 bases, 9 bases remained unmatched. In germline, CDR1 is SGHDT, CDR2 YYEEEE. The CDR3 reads CASSLSGQGAHGANVLTF. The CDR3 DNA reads TGTGCCAGCAGCCTCTCGGGACAGGGGGCGCACGGGGCCAACGTCCTGACTTTC.

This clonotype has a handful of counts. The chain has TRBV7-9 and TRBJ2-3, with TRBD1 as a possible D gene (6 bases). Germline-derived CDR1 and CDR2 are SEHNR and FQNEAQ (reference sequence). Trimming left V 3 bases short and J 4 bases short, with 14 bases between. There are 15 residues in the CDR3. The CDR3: CASSFGGEFPDTQYF. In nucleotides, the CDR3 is TGTGCCAGCAGCTTTGGGGGCGAGTTTCCAGATACGCAGTATTTT.

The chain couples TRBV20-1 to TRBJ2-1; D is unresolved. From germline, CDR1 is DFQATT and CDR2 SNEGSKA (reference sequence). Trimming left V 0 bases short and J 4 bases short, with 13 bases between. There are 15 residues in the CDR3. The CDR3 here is CSAREIWASYNEQFF. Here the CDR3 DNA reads TGCAGTGCTAGAGAGATTTGGGCTAGTTACAATGAGCAGTTCTTC.

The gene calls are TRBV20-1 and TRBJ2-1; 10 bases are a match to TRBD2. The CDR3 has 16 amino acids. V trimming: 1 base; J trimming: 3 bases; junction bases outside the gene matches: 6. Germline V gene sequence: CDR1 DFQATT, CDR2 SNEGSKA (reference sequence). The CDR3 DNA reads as TGCAGTGCTAGAGCAAGAGGACTAGCGGTCTACAATGAGCAGTTCTTC. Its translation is CSARARGLAVYNEQFF.

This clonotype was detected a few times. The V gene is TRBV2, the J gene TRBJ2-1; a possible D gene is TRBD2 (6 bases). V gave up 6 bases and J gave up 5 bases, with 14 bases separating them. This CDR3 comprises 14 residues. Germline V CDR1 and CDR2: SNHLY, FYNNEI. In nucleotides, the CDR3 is TGTGCCAGCAGCAAGACTAGAGGCCACAATGAGCAGTTCTTC. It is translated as CASSKTRGHNEQFF.

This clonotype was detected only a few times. The DNA for the CDR3 is TGTGCCAGCAGCTCCCGGACAGGGGGCCTGGAGACCCAGTACTTC. Protein sequence: CASSSRTGGLETQYF. The chain employs TRBV5-8 and TRBJ2-5, with 11 bases matching TRBD1. V lost 3 bases, J lost 5 bases, and 6 bases stayed unmatched. The CDR3 sequence is 15 residues long. The germline gives CDR1 SGHTS, CDR2 YDEGEE.

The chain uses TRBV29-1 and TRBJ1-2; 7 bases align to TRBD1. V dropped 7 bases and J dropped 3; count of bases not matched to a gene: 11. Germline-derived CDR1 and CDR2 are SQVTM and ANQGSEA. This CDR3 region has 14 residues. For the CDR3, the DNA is TGCAGCGCGGGGGGAACAGGGGCGGACTATGGCTACACCTTC. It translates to CSAGGTGADYGYTF.

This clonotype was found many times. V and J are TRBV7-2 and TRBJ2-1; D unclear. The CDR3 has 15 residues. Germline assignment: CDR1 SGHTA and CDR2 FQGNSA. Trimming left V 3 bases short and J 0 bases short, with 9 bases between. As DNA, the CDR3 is TGTGCCAGCAGCTTCGCTAAAAGCTCCTACAATGAGCAGTTCTTC. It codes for CASSFAKSSYNEQFF. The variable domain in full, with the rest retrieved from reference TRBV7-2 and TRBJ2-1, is GAGVSQSPSNKVTEKGKDVELRCDPISGHTALYWYRQSLGQGLEFLIYFQGNSAPDKSGLPSDRFSAERTGGSVSTLTIQRTQQEDSAVYLCASSFAKSSYNEQFFGPGTRLTVL.